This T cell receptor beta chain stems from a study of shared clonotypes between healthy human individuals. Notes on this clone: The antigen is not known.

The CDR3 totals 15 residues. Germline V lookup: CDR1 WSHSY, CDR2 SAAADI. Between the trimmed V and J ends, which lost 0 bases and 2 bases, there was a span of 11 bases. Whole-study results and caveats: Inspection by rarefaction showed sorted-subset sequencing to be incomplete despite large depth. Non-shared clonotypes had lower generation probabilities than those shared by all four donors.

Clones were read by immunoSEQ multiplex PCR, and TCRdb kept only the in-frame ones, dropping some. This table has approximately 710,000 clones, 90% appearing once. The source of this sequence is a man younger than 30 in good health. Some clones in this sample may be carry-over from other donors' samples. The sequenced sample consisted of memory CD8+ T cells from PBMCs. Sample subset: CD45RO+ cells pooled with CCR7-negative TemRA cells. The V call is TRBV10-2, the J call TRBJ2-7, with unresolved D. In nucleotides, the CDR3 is TGCGCCAGCAGTGAGTCGCTGCGGTTTACCTACGAGCAGTACTTC. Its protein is CASSESLRFTYEQYF.